This T cell receptor beta chain was observed in a study of a mutant IDH1 vaccine in newly diagnosed glioma. In the study overall: Before enrollment, patients got radiotherapy alone, temozolomide alone, or mostly the combination.

V lost 3 bases, J lost 2 bases, and 13 bases lay in between. CDR1 is MNHEY, CDR2 SMNVEV, per germline (reference sequence). The CDR3 is made up of 15 amino acids. Described time point: week 35, safety follow-up. The investigators gave 300 ug of mutant IDH1 20-mer peptide in each vaccine dose, together with topical imiquimod. In regard to this clone: Its antigen remains unidentified.

Assay: immunoSEQ multiplex PCR; the TCRdb copy retains only in-frame clones and omits some. The sample lists over 45,000 clones; about 79% were seen once. The genes are TRBV27 and TRBJ2-5; a weak D match, TRBD2 (6 bases). The starting material was PBMCs, obtained from a glioma patient whose treatment included an IDH1 peptide vaccine. The receptor was derived from a man aged 35 to 55 with glioma. This chain's CDR3 is CASSLSPGLQETQYF. DNA of the CDR3: TGTGCCAGCAGTTTGAGTCCGGGACTTCAAGAGACCCAGTACTTC.